A single T cell receptor (beta chain) is shown here with its context. The data were taken from a study of shared T cell receptors in the human thymus. The ends lost 1 base at V and 3 bases at J; junction bases unmatched: 6. The CDR3 is 16 residues long. Per germline, CDR1 SGDLS and CDR2 YYNGEE. Produced via immunoSEQ multiplex PCR; TCRdb's table is partial and in-frame only. Of some 660,000 clones in the sample, more than 70% are singletons; the top ten hold roughly 0.0094%. A further study also used this sample, focusing on human thymus T cells. That work contributes: Donors consisted of healthy Finnish infants (having corrective surgery for congenital heart defects). Resections from corrective heart surgery supplied the thymus tissue. What appeared biased in thymic and blood repertoires was the usage of V and J genes. The related literature has documented a marked overlap of thymic repertoires among unrelated individuals.

The chain carries TRBV9 and TRBJ1-2, with 10 positions matching TRBD1. The sequencing sample was made of thymocytes. The TCR was taken from a boy under two years old with a congenital heart defect. The CDR3 sequence: CASSVSLTGGHYGYTF. The CDR3 nucleotides are TGTGCCAGCAGCGTATCCTTGACAGGGGGCCACTATGGCTACACCTTC.